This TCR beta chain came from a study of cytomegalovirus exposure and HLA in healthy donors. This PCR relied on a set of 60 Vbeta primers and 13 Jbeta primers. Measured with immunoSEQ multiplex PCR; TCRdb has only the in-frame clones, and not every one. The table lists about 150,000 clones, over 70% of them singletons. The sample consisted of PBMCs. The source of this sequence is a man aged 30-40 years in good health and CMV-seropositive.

CDR3: CASSPGLAGVEQFF. The CDR3 DNA is TGTGCCAGCTCACCGGGACTAGCGGGAGTTGAGCAGTTCTTC. The chain carries TRBV18 and TRBJ2-1; 14 positions match TRBD2. V lost 3 bases to trimming and J lost 9 bases; unmatched junction nucleotides: 1. CDR3 length equals 14 residues. Germline V gene lookup returns CDR1 KGHSH and CDR2 LQKENI. Variable domain in full (rest from reference TRBV18 and TRBJ2-1): NAGVMQNPRHLVRRRGQEARLRCSPMKGHSHVYWYRQLPEEGLKFMVYLQKENIIDESGMPKERFSAEFPKEGPSILRIQQVVRGDSAAYFCASSPGLAGVEQFFGPGTRLTVL.